These 26 T cell receptor beta chains share one sample of origin, sequenced in a study of molecular identifiers for immune sequencing clone quantification. Via MiXCR, TCRdb re-called the PCR reads, giving one row per CDR3 protein. Among more than 450,000 distinct CDR3 sequences listed, about a fifth were seen once. The sequencing input was naive CD8+ T cells from blood, with Jurkat cell RNA spiked in. Regarding subset: FACS-sorted CD8+CD4-CCR7+CD45RA+ naive T cells. The receptors here all came from a human donor in good health. Some libraries in this study had Jurkat cell RNA spiked in.

This clonotype was observed many times. The chain carries TRBV29-1 and TRBJ1-1; D gene ambiguous. The CDR3 contains 14 residues. Germline assignment: CDR1 SQVTM and CDR2 ANQGSEA. V was clipped by 0 bases and J by 1 base, with 9 bases between them. CDR3 in amino acids: CSVEEWGPNTEAFF. For the CDR3, the DNA is TGCAGCGTTGAAGAATGGGGTCCGAACACTGAAGCTTTCTTT.

The genes are TRBV16 and TRBJ2-7, with D maybe TRBD1 (6 bases). The germline gives CDR1 KGHSY, CDR2 FQNENV. The ends were cut back, 2 bases at V and 5 bases at J, with 16 bases in the middle. This CDR3 has 15 residues. The CDR3 region has the DNA TGTGCCAGCAGCCAAACAAAAGTGGGGGCCCACGAGCAGTACTTC. Encoded protein: CASSQTKVGAHEQYF.

This clonotype came up once. A read error may explain this, as a much larger clone is one base away. In DNA form, the CDR3 reads TGTGCCAGCAGCCGACCCGGACAGACAGAGGAGCGGTACTTC. Translation gives CASSRPGQTEERYF. V gene TRBV13 combines with J gene TRBJ2-7; D perhaps matches TRBD1 (6 bases). Per germline, CDR1 PRHDT and CDR2 FYEKMQ (reference sequence). The CDR3 consists of 14 residues.

This chain's CDR3 is CASSLKASQETQYF. CDR3 nucleotides: TGTGCCAGCAGTTTAAAGGCTAGTCAAGAGACCCAGTACTTC. The chain uses TRBV12-3 or TRBV12-4 and TRBJ2-5, with D hard to call. There are 14 residues in the CDR3. The ends were cut back, 2 bases at V and 2 bases at J, with 9 bases in the middle.

This clonotype was counted ten times or more. The CDR3 region is CASSSRQREETQYF. The CDR3 nucleotides are TGTGCCAGCAGCTCGCGGCAGAGGGAAGAGACCCAGTACTTC. The chain uses TRBV7-9 and TRBJ2-5; D is perhaps TRBD2 (5 bases). The germline V and J ends were trimmed by 4 bases and 3 bases, with 12 bases remaining between them. Per germline, CDR1 SEHNR and CDR2 FQNEAQ (reference sequence). CDR3 size: 14 residues.

This clonotype was seen at least ten times. The chain combines TRBV30 with TRBJ1-4; 9 nucleotides align to TRBD1. V trimming: 4 bases; J trimming: 8 bases; junction bases outside the gene matches: 5. This CDR3 spans 13 amino acids. CDR1 is GTSNPN, CDR2 SVGIG, per germline (reference sequence). For the CDR3, the DNA is TGTGCCTGGACCGGGACAGGGACCGAAAAACTGTTTTTT. This gives the protein CAWTGTGTEKLFF. The full variable domain, with the rest looked up from reference TRBV30 and TRBJ1-4, is SQTIHQWPATLVQPVGSPLSLECTVEGTSNPNLYWYRQAAGRGLQLLFYSVGIGQISSEVPQNLSASRPQDRQFILSSKKLLLSDSGFYLCAWTGTGTEKLFFGSGTQLSVL.

As for this clonotype: A read error may explain this, as a much larger clone is one base away. The V gene is TRBV7-9, the J gene TRBJ1-4; weak D call: TRBD1 (6 bases). The CDR3 covers 14 residues. The germline CDR1 and CDR2 sequences are SEHNR and FQNEAQ (reference sequence). The CDR3 is CASSHQGINEKPFF. The CDR3 DNA follows: TGTGCCAGCAGCCACCAGGGGATTAATGAAAAACCGTTTTTT.

This clonotype was found a few times. The chain couples TRBV5-5 to TRBJ1-5, with 7 bases identical to TRBD1. The CDR3 loop spans 15 amino acids. V trimming: 4 bases; J trimming: 0 bases; junction bases outside the gene matches: 4. Germline V lookup: CDR1 SGHKS, CDR2 YYEKEE (reference sequence). The DNA of the CDR3 is TGTGCCAGCAGCCAGACAGGGACTAGCAATCAGCCCCAGCATTTT. Translation: CASSQTGTSNQPQHF.

The rearrangement links TRBV4-3 to TRBJ1-5; 11 nucleotides match TRBD1. There are 15 residues in the CDR3. Germline V CDR1 and CDR2: LGHNA, YSLEER. V gave up 3 bases and J gave up 6 bases; unmatched junction bases: 4. The CDR3 coding sequence is TGCGCCAGCAGCCAGGGACAGGGGGGCGCTCAGCCCCAGCATTTT. It is translated as CASSQGQGGAQPQHF.

This clonotype came up a few times. CDR3 amino acids: CASSVDGGLAGELFF. The CDR3 DNA reads TGTGCCAGCAGCGTAGATGGGGGGCTGGCCGGGGAGCTGTTTTTT. The chain recombines TRBV9 with TRBJ2-2; the D gene could be TRBD1 or TRBD2 (6 bases each). CDR1 SGDLS and CDR2 YYNGEE come from the germline V gene. With 0 bases removed from V and 6 bases from J, the gap between germline ends came to 12 bases. The CDR3 has 15 amino acids.

In this sample, this clonotype turned up a few times. This sequence joins TRBV9 and TRBJ2-1; 9 bases map to TRBD2. Losses at the gene ends were 4 bases for V and 3 bases for J; bases not matched to a gene: 8. The germline V gene has CDR1 SGDLS and CDR2 YYNGEE. This CDR3 has 16 amino acids. The CDR3 DNA reads as TGTGCCAGCAGCCCACCGGGACTAGCTAACTACAATGAGCAGTTCTTC. It is translated as CASSPPGLANYNEQFF.

Concerning this clonotype itself: This may be a read error: a much more frequent sequence differs by one nucleotide. The chain links TRBV5-1 to TRBJ2-7; D is perhaps TRBD1 (5 bases). The CDR3 loop spans 14 amino acids. CDR1 SGHRS and CDR2 YFSETQ come from the germline V gene. CDR3 sequence: CASCLADSHYEQYF. CDR3 nucleotides: TGCGCCAGCTGCTTGGCCGACAGCCACTACGAGCAGTACTTC.

This sequence joins TRBV7-9 and TRBJ1-1; D is ambiguous. CDR1 is SEHNR, CDR2 FQNEAQ, per germline (reference sequence). CDR3 length equals 13 residues. Between the trimmed V and J ends, which lost 1 base and 7 bases, there was a span of 10 bases. The CDR3 DNA is TGTGCCAGCAGCTTAGTAGACGTGCGTGAAGCTTTCTTT. It encodes CASSLVDVREAFF. The entire variable domain, with the rest obtained from reference TRBV7-9 and TRBJ1-1, is as follows: DTGVSQNPRHKITKRGQNVTFRCDPISEHNRLYWYRQTLGQGPEFLTYFQNEAQLEKSRLLSDRFSAERPKGSFSTLEIQRTEQGDSAMYLCASSLVDVREAFFGQGTRLTVV.

In its sample, this clonotype was seen a few times. This sequence joins TRBV20-1 and TRBJ1-5, with TRBD1 matching over 7 bases. The germline CDR1 and CDR2 sequences are DFQATT and SNEGSKA (reference sequence). CDR3 size: 16 residues. J was trimmed by 3 bases and V by 0 bases; bases with no gene match: 8. The CDR3: CSARDTGVDSNQPQHF. CDR3 DNA sequence: TGCAGTGCTAGAGATACAGGGGTGGATTCCAATCAGCCCCAGCATTTT.

This clonotype was detected many times. V is TRBV4-2 and J is TRBJ2-7; 10 bases agree with TRBD1. The trim removed 1 base at V and 2 bases at J, leaving 5 bases unmatched. The germline V gene encodes CDR1 LGHNA and CDR2 YNFKEQ. CDR3 length: 16 residues. Here the CDR3 reads CASSQGPGQGAYEQYF. DNA of the CDR3: TGTGCCAGCAGCCAAGGACCCGGACAGGGGGCCTACGAGCAGTACTTC.

The sample holds many counts of this clonotype. The chain combines TRBV28 with TRBJ1-1; a possible D gene is TRBD1 (6 bases). This CDR3 spans 15 amino acids. Trimming shortened V by 4 bases and J by 1 base, and 13 bases separated the two germline ends. Germline V gene sequence: CDR1 MDHEN, CDR2 SYDVKM. CDR3 residues: CASSSETTGNTEAFF. CDR3 bases: TGTGCCAGCAGTTCCGAAACGACAGGGAACACTGAAGCTTTCTTT. The whole variable domain, filled in from reference TRBV28 and TRBJ1-1, reads DVKVTQSSRYLVKRTGEKVFLECVQDMDHENMFWYRQDPGLGLRLIYFSYDVKMKEKGDIPEGYSVSREKKERFSLILESASTNQTSMYLCASSSETTGNTEAFFGQGTRLTVV.

In regard to this clonotype: With a much larger clone just one base away, this may be a read error. CDR3: CSARDPTGTYPYAQYF. CDR3 bases: TGCAGTGCTAGAGATCCGACAGGAACTTACCCCTACGCGCAGTACTTC. V usage is TRBV20-1 and J usage is TRBJ2-7, with D perhaps matching TRBD1 (6 bases). Germline CDR1 is DFQATT and CDR2 is SNEGSKA (reference sequence). The CDR3 is 16 residues long.

This clonotype has at least ten counts. V gene TRBV7-2 combines with J gene TRBJ2-2, with D possibly matching TRBD2 (5 bases). CDR1 is SGHTA and CDR2 is FQGNSA in the germline V gene. V was shortened by 5 bases and J by 6 bases, with 13 bases between the two germline ends. The CDR3 runs 14 residues. In DNA, the CDR3 is TGTGCCAGCAGCCCTGGACTTGCTGCCGGGGAGCTGTTTTTT. This translates into CASSPGLAAGELFF.

This clonotype was recorded a few times. The gene calls are TRBV30 and TRBJ2-7; TRBD1 aligns across 7 bases. The V gene end was trimmed by 5 bases and the J gene end by 3 bases; junction bases not matched to a gene: 13. Looked up from germline, CDR1 is GTSNPN and CDR2 is SVGIG (reference sequence). CDR3 size: 15 residues. CDR3 coding DNA: TGTGCCTGGGCGACCCGGCGACAGGGTGTCTACGAGCAGTACTTC. Amino acids: CAWATRRQGVYEQYF.

The genes are TRBV2 and TRBJ2-4, with D perhaps TRBD1 (5 bases). The germline CDR1 and CDR2 sequences are SNHLY and FYNNEI. V gave up 10 bases and J gave up 7 bases, with 11 bases separating them. The CDR3 is 11 residues long. The CDR3 sequence: CANSKGNIQYF. The CDR3 bases are TGTGCCAATTCGAAGGGGAACATTCAGTACTTC.

This clonotype occurred once. A much larger clone is a single base away; this may be a read error. V gene TRBV12-3 or TRBV12-4 combines with J gene TRBJ2-3; maybe TRBD1 (5 bases). The DNA matches TRBJ1-5 better at its end, which makes the J call doubtful. The CDR3 consists of 14 residues. The CDR3 spells CASSLTSKTDTQHF. CDR3 bases: TGTGCCAGCAGTTTAACTAGCAAGACAGATACGCAGCATTTT.

This clonotype was counted many times. The chain uses TRBV5-1 and TRBJ1-6; D remains ambiguous. With 0 bases removed from V and 7 bases from J, the gap between germline ends came to 14 bases. Germline V gives CDR1 SGHRS, CDR2 YFSETQ. This CDR3 contains 16 residues. The CDR3 loop reads CASSLEVQLVNSPLHF. In nucleotides, the CDR3 is TGCGCCAGCAGCTTGGAGGTACAGCTTGTGAATTCACCCCTCCACTTT.

About this clonotype: One base away lies a much larger clone, so this may be a sequencing read error. The CDR3 coding sequence is TGTGCCAGCAGCTCTCCACTAGCGGGGGGAGGGACCCAGTACTTC. Encoded protein: CASSSPLAGGGTQYF. The chain is built from TRBV7-9 and TRBJ2-5; 12 positions agree with TRBD2. V shed 4 bases, J shed 7 bases, and the junction held 7 bases outside the gene matches. The CDR3 extends over 15 amino acids. Per the germline V gene, CDR1 is SEHNR and CDR2 is FQNEAQ (reference sequence).

As for this clonotype: Given a much more abundant clone one base away, this may be a read error. V gene TRBV20-1 combines with J gene TRBJ2-7, with D maybe TRBD1 (5 bases). The V and J ends lost 3 bases and 9 bases respectively, with 18 bases between them. Germline V gene lookup returns CDR1 DFQATT and CDR2 SNEGSKA (reference sequence). The CDR3 totals 13 residues. The CDR3 bases are TGCAGTGCTAGTCAGGGTGGGCCTGAAGGGCAGTACTTC. It translates to CSASQGGPEGQYF.

For this clonotype: At one of its ends the junction is not consistent with the germline gene, which may arise from a read error. The rearrangement uses TRBV12-5 and TRBJ1-3; D is perhaps TRBD1 (6 bases). Germline V gene lookup returns CDR1 LGHNT and CDR2 FRNRAP. The CDR3 contains 15 residues. For the CDR3, the DNA is TGTGCTAGTGGCAAGGGGGATTACTCTGTAAACACCATATATTTT. As protein: CASGKGDYSVNTIYF.

This clonotype was seen a few times. The J gene is TRBJ2-7, the V gene TRBV29-1, with D possibly being TRBD1 (5 bases). V gave up 2 bases and J gave up 3 bases, with 8 bases separating them. From germline, CDR1 is SQVTM and CDR2 ANQGSEA. The CDR3 sequence is 12 residues long. The DNA for the CDR3 is TGCAGCGTTGAAAGGGGTGACTACGAGCAGTACTTC. Protein sequence: CSVERGDYEQYF.